A selection of T cell receptor beta chains follows, all from one sample in a study of cytomegalovirus exposure and HLA in healthy donors. Method: immunoSEQ multiplex PCR; TCRdb's copy keeps in-frame clones and lacks some. The sample lists about 200,000 clones, approximately 70% occurring once. Material: PBMCs. These TCRs come from a man aged 35 to 55 in good health and CMV-seropositive. Both conserved end residues are part of each CDR3. D genes are given only for firm matches. Rows give clone size only sometimes, using once, few, many, or a class for an expanded clone.

d_call | j_call | clone_size | cdr3_length | v_call | cdr3_aa | cdr3_nt
- | TRBJ2-1 | - | 16 | TRBV6-6 | CASIPSHTFRDNEQFF | TGTGCCAGCATCCCTAGTCATACCTTCCGGGACAATGAGCAGTTCTTC
TRBD1 | TRBJ2-1 | - | 19 | TRBV5-1 | CASSLTSPGQVTSYNEQFF | TGCGCCAGCAGCTTGACGTCCCCGGGACAGGTTACTTCCTACAATGAGCAGTTCTTC
TRBD2 | TRBJ2-2 | - | 15 | TRBV5-5 | CASSWTSINTGELFF | TGTGCCAGCAGCTGGACTAGTATTAACACCGGGGAGCTGTTTTTT
TRBD1 | TRBJ1-2 | - | 12 | TRBV28 | CASRNRGYGYTF | TGTGCCAGCAGGAACAGGGGATACGGCTACACCTTC
TRBD2 | TRBJ2-2 | - | 16 | TRBV5-1 | CASSAGGSSNTGELFF | TGCGCCAGCAGCGCGGGGGGGAGCTCGAACACCGGGGAGCTGTTTTTT
- | TRBJ2-2 | few | 14 | TRBV5-3 | CARSLDPIAGELFF | TGTGCCAGAAGCCTAGACCCCATCGCCGGGGAGCTGTTTTTT
TRBD1 | TRBJ1-4 | - | 16 | TRBV12-5 | CASGLFSTGWGEKLFF | TGTGCTAGTGGTTTGTTCTCGACAGGGTGGGGTGAAAAACTGTTTTTT
TRBD1 | TRBJ2-1 | - | 14 | TRBV11-3 | CASSTQFDRGEQFF | TGTGCCAGCAGCACTCAATTCGACAGGGGTGAGCAGTTCTTC
- | TRBJ1-4 | - | 15 | TRBV5-1 | CASSPREGLGEKLFF | TGCGCCAGCAGCCCCCGGGAGGGTTTAGGTGAAAAACTGTTTTTT
- | TRBJ2-2 | - | 16 | TRBV4-2 | CASSSGEGPNTGELFF | TGTGCCAGCAGCTCGGGGGAAGGGCCCAACACCGGGGAGCTGTTTTTT
- | TRBJ1-5 | once | 15 | TRBV5-1 | CASSPDNRANQPQHF | TGCGCCAGCAGCCCGGACAATAGGGCCAATCAGCCCCAGCATTTT
TRBD1 | TRBJ2-7 | - | 15 | TRBV28 | CASSPYRGTGYEQYF | TGTGCCAGCAGTCCCTACAGGGGAACAGGCTACGAGCAGTACTTC
TRBD1 | TRBJ1-6 | once | 14 | TRBV2 | CASSRIQGAGPLHF | TGTGCCAGCAGTAGGATACAGGGGGCGGGCCCCCTCCACTTT
- | TRBJ1-2 | - | 15 | TRBV5-1 | CASTPTGADFQDYTF | TGCGCCAGCACCCCGACTGGGGCTGATTTTCAAGACTACACCTTC
TRBD1 | TRBJ1-2 | - | 13 | TRBV11-2 | CASSRTGAYGYTF | TGTGCCAGCAGCCGGACAGGGGCCTATGGCTACACCTTC
- | TRBJ1-3 | once | 14 | TRBV6-1 | CASNPGAAGNTIYF | TGTGCCAGCAATCCGGGAGCAGCAGGAAACACCATATATTTT
TRBD1 | TRBJ2-2 | once | 16 | TRBV29-1 | CSVARDRLHHTGELFF | TGCAGCGTAGCCCGGGACAGGTTACATCACACCGGGGAGCTGTTTTTT
- | TRBJ1-3 | few | 14 | TRBV6-1 | CASSELRIGNTIYF | TGTGCCAGCAGTGAACTTAGAATTGGAAACACCATATATTTT
TRBD2 | TRBJ2-3 | - | 15 | TRBV7-3 | CASSLSGGKADTQYF | TGTGCCAGCAGCCTTAGCGGGGGTAAGGCAGATACGCAGTATTTT
TRBD1 | TRBJ2-3 | few | 15 | TRBV5-1 | CASSLQGGRGDTQYF | TGCGCCAGCAGCCTACAGGGGGGCCGAGGGGATACGCAGTATTTT
TRBD2 | TRBJ2-1 | - | 15 | TRBV4-1 | CASSQGLAGFNEQFF | TGCGCCAGCAGCCAGGGTCTAGCGGGCTTCAATGAGCAGTTCTTC
- | TRBJ2-5 | - | 15 | TRBV5-1 | CASSLANRDQETQYF | TGCGCCAGCAGCCTTGCCAACAGGGATCAAGAGACCCAGTACTTC
- | TRBJ2-3 | few | 14 | TRBV7-9 | CASSFTGLGDTQYF | TGTGCCAGCAGCTTCACAGGGCTTGGAGATACGCAGTATTTT
TRBD1 | TRBJ2-5 | - | 17 | TRBV5-4 | CASSLGGQGASQETQYF | TGTGCCAGCAGCTTGGGCGGACAGGGGGCTAGTCAAGAGACCCAGTACTTC
- | TRBJ1-5 | - | 15 | TRBV10-3 | CAISPRGQSNQPQHF | TGTGCCATCAGCCCCCGGGGACAAAGCAATCAGCCCCAGCATTTT
TRBD1 | TRBJ1-2 | - | 14 | TRBV5-8 | CASRVQGKLHGYTF | TGTGCCAGCAGAGTACAGGGGAAGTTGCACGGCTACACCTTC
TRBD2 | TRBJ2-5 | - | 17 | TRBV4-1 | CASSQFGSGGAVETQYF | TGCGCCAGCAGCCAATTCGGCTCCGGGGGGGCCGTTGAGACCCAGTACTTC
TRBD2 | TRBJ2-2 | - | 17 | TRBV7-3 | CASSSLGRGGDTGELFF | TGTGCCAGCAGCTCCCTAGGTCGGGGGGGCGACACCGGGGAGCTGTTTTTT
- | TRBJ1-5 | - | 16 | TRBV4-1 | CASSQTGQGYNQPQHF | TGCGCCAGCAGCCAAACCGGGCAGGGCTACAATCAGCCCCAGCATTTT
- | TRBJ1-5 | - | 15 | TRBV7-6 | CASSLEGGINQPQHF | TGTGCCAGCAGCTTAGAGGGGGGGATCAATCAGCCCCAGCATTTT
- | TRBJ1-4 | once | 15 | TRBV6-1 | CASSEWGELGEKLFF | TGTGCCAGCAGTGAATGGGGGGAGCTCGGGGAAAAACTGTTTTTT
- | TRBJ1-1 | - | 14 | TRBV19 | CASSQGLSNTEAFF | TGTGCCAGTAGCCAGGGACTCTCGAACACTGAAGCTTTCTTT
TRBD2 | TRBJ2-5 | - | 16 | TRBV19 | CASTSGGALGQETQYF | TGTGCCAGTACTAGCGGGGGCGCATTGGGGCAAGAGACCCAGTACTTC
TRBD1 | TRBJ2-5 | - | 11 | TRBV19 | CASRQGETQYF | TGTGCCAGTAGACAGGGGGAGACCCAGTACTTC
TRBD2 | TRBJ2-5 | - | 13 | TRBV6-5 | CASSRTSQETQYF | TGTGCCAGCAGTCGGACTAGCCAAGAGACCCAGTACTTC
TRBD2 | TRBJ2-5 | - | 13 | TRBV27 | CASSSGGSETQYF | TGTGCCAGCAGTAGCGGGGGGTCAGAGACCCAGTACTTC
TRBD1 | TRBJ1-5 | - | 17 | TRBV28 | CASSFNEDRGLFQPQHF | TGTGCCAGCAGTTTCAACGAGGACAGGGGGCTTTTTCAGCCCCAGCATTTT
- | TRBJ1-6 | - | 18 | TRBV7-8 | CASSPRTGFSSYNSLLHF | TGTGCCAGCAGCCCCCGAACAGGGTTTAGCTCCTATAATTCACTCCTCCACTTT
- | TRBJ1-2 | few | 13 | TRBV4-1 | CASSQDPSYGYTF | TGCGCCAGCAGCCAAGACCCTTCTTATGGCTACACCTTC
- | TRBJ2-5 | - | 15 | TRBV2 | CASNGGGGGKETQYF | TGTGCCAGCAATGGCGGGGGAGGGGGAAAAGAGACCCAGTACTTC
- | TRBJ1-2 | - | 13 | TRBV28 | CATLGGSDYGYTF | TGTGCCACCCTGGGAGGGTCGGACTATGGCTACACCTTC
- | TRBJ2-5 | - | 11 | TRBV28 | CASSYEETQYF | TGTGCCAGCAGCTACGAGGAGACCCAGTACTTC
- | TRBJ2-7 | - | 15 | TRBV7-2 | CASSLRGTPPYEQYF | TGTGCCAGCAGCCTAAGGGGGACACCGCCCTACGAGCAGTACTTC
TRBD2 | TRBJ2-7 | - | 15 | TRBV10-1 | CASSGGDRLSYEQYF | TGCGCCAGCTCGGGGGGGGACCGATTATCCTACGAGCAGTACTTC
- | TRBJ2-7 | - | 15 | TRBV2 | CATTQTTSFSYEQYF | TGTGCCACTACCCAGACAACTTCCTTCTCCTACGAGCAGTACTTC
TRBD1 | TRBJ1-1 | once | 12 | TRBV27 | CASSRSGGEAFF | TGTGCCAGCAGTAGATCAGGGGGCGAAGCTTTCTTT
- | TRBJ2-7 | - | 11 | TRBV19 | CASGGGNEQYF | TGTGCCAGCGGTGGGGGCAACGAGCAGTACTTC
- | TRBJ2-3 | - | 15 | TRBV28 | CASSTLQGSTDTQYF | TGTGCCAGCAGTACACTTCAGGGCTCCACAGATACGCAGTATTTT
TRBD1 | TRBJ2-7 | - | 15 | TRBV6-6 | CASRARDRAPYEQYF | TGTGCCAGCAGGGCCCGGGACAGGGCTCCCTACGAGCAGTACTTC
TRBD1 | TRBJ1-2 | - | 16 | TRBV7-2 | CASSPSWGQGAGGYTF | TGTGCCAGCAGCCCATCTTGGGGACAGGGGGCAGGTGGCTACACCTTC
- | TRBJ1-2 | - | 15 | TRBV6-6 | CASSSRRGADYGYTF | TGTGCCAGCAGTTCCCGCAGGGGCGCAGACTATGGCTACACCTTC
TRBD1 | TRBJ1-2 | few | 15 | TRBV6-4 | CASSSPGQGFYGYTF | TGTGCCAGCAGTTCACCGGGACAGGGGTTCTATGGCTACACCTTC
TRBD2 | TRBJ2-5 | - | 17 | TRBV4-2 | CASSQESSGNPQETQYF | TGTGCCAGCAGCCAAGAGTCTAGCGGGAATCCTCAGGAGACCCAGTACTTC
- | TRBJ2-5 | once | 13 | TRBV5-1 | CASSLAPRETQYF | TGCGCCAGCAGCTTGGCACCTCGGGAGACCCAGTACTTC
- | TRBJ2-2 | - | 12 | TRBV5-1 | CASSLGAGELFF | TGCGCCAGCAGCTTGGGAGCCGGGGAGCTGTTTTTT
- | TRBJ1-2 | - | 13 | TRBV5-4 | CASSSKASHGYTF | TGTGCCAGCAGCTCGAAGGCTAGCCATGGCTACACCTTC
TRBD1 | TRBJ1-6 | - | 14 | TRBV5-1 | CASSAGTGGLPLHF | TGCGCCAGCAGCGCCGGGACAGGGGGGTTGCCCCTCCACTTT
- | TRBJ2-7 | - | 14 | TRBV4-2 | CASRQTGTSYEQYF | TGTGCCAGCAGACAAACAGGGACCTCCTACGAGCAGTACTTC
TRBD2 | TRBJ2-3 | - | 16 | TRBV2 | CASSQTSGSLTDTQYF | TGTGCCAGCAGCCAAACTAGCGGGAGCCTCACAGATACGCAGTATTTT
TRBD1 | TRBJ1-2 | - | 14 | TRBV10-3 | CAISELDRGFGYTF | TGTGCCATCAGTGAGCTGGACAGGGGGTTTGGCTACACCTTC